One sample yielded the 5 T cell receptor beta chains listed below, sequenced in a study of blood T cells in healthy people across ages. Next came a second PCR, run for about 7 to 12 cycles, which used a sample-barcoded 5' primer along with a J-beta primer mix. In TCRdb, the 5' RACE reads were re-called with MiXCR into one record per CDR3 protein. In the table there are over 1,200,000 distinct CDR3 sequences, around 55% of which are singletons. Sample: blood. The receptor source for this set is a man between 18 and 35 years old in good health.

This rearrangement joins TRBV4-1 to TRBJ2-1, with no clear D. CDR1 is MGHRA and CDR2 is YSYEKL in the germline V gene. The ends were cut back, 0 bases at V and 10 bases at J, with 13 bases in the middle. The CDR3 has 14 amino acids. In DNA form, the CDR3 reads TGCGCCAGCAGCCAAGATCTAGTCAGCCCCGAGCAGTTCTTC. It specifies CASSQDLVSPEQFF.

This chain joins TRBV7-2 and TRBJ2-4, with no clear D. The J call is doubtful: the DNA matches TRBJ2-7 better. Germline V CDR1 and CDR2: SGHTA, FQGNSA. The CDR3 is 13 amino acids. The CDR3 coding sequence is TGTGCCAGCAGCTCCGAAGTGGAATCCGAGCAGTACTTC. The encoded protein is CASSSEVESEQYF.

This clonotype was observed a few times. This chain joins TRBV25-1 and TRBJ1-1, with a possible D match to TRBD1 (5 bases). This CDR3 contains 13 residues. The ends were cut back, 11 bases at V and 5 bases at J, with 18 bases in the middle. Germline-derived CDR1 and CDR2 are MGHDK and SYGVNS. The CDR3 region is CAAGPYSETEAFF. The CDR3 DNA reads as TGTGCCGCGGGGCCCTATAGTGAGACTGAAGCTTTCTTT.

The chain carries TRBV28 and TRBJ2-7, with TRBD2 as a possible D gene (6 bases). Trimming stripped 7 bases from V and 2 bases from J, with 12 bases between. This CDR3 spans 13 amino acids. The germline V gene has CDR1 MDHEN and CDR2 SYDVKM. The DNA for the CDR3 is TGTGCCAGCAACGACGGGGGAACCTACGAGCAGTACTTC. Its translation is CASNDGGTYEQYF.

The genes are TRBV10-1 and TRBJ1-5, with TRBD1 matching over 8 bases. This CDR3 is built from 13 residues. CDR1 is WNHNN and CDR2 is SYGVQD in the germline V gene (reference sequence). V was clipped by 9 bases and J by 7 bases; unmatched bases: 8. The CDR3, as DNA: TGCGCCAGGGAGGACAGGGAATACCAGCCCCAGCATTTT. It encodes CAREDREYQPQHF.